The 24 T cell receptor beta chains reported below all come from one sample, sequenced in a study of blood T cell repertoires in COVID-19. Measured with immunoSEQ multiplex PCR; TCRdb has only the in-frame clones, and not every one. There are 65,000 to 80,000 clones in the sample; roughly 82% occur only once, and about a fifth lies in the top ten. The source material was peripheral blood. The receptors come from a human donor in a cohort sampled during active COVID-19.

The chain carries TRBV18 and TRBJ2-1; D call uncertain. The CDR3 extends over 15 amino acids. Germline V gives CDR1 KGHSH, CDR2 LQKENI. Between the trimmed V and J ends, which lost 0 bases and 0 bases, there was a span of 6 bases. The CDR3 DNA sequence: TGTGCCAGCTCACCACCCTCGAGCTCCTACAATGAGCAGTTCTTC. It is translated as CASSPPSSSYNEQFF.

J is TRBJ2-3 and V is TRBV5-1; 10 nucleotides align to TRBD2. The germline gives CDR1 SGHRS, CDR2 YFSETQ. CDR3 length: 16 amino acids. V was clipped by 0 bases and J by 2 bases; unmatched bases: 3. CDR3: CASSLDGTSVTDTQYF. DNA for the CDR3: TGCGCCAGCAGCTTGGATGGGACTAGCGTCACAGATACGCAGTATTTT.

The CDR3 spells CASSRITVTDTQYF. As DNA, the CDR3 is TGTGCCAGCAGCCGCATTACGGTTACAGATACGCAGTATTTT. V and J are TRBV27 and TRBJ2-3; D gene ambiguous. V was cut by 6 bases and J by 3 bases, with 13 bases left in between. The CDR3 sequence is 14 residues long. Germline assignment: CDR1 MNHEY and CDR2 SMNVEV (reference sequence).

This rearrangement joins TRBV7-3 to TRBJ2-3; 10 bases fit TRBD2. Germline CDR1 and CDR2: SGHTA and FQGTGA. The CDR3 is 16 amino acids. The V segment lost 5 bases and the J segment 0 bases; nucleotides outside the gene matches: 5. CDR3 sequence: CASSEGTSVSTDTQYF. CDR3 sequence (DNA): TGTGCCAGCAGCGAAGGGACTAGCGTTAGCACAGATACGCAGTATTTT.

The CDR3 DNA reads as TGTGCCAGCAGCTTATGGGGCAAGGACACCGGGGAGCTGTTTTTT. This sequence encodes CASSLWGKDTGELFF. This chain joins TRBV13 and TRBJ2-2, with D perhaps TRBD1 (5 bases). V was cut by 2 bases and J by 3 bases, with 10 bases left in between. The CDR3 extends over 15 amino acids. CDR1 and CDR2 (germline): PRHDT, FYEKMQ (reference sequence).

As DNA, the CDR3 is TGCAGCGGGGACAGCGGAGCTAGCACAGATACGCAGTATTTT. It translates to CSGDSGASTDTQYF. The chain is built from TRBV29-1 and TRBJ2-3; 7 nucleotides agree with TRBD1. V was clipped by 7 bases and J by 0 bases; unmatched bases: 7. The germline V gene encodes CDR1 SQVTM and CDR2 ANQGSEA. The length of the CDR3 is 14 residues.

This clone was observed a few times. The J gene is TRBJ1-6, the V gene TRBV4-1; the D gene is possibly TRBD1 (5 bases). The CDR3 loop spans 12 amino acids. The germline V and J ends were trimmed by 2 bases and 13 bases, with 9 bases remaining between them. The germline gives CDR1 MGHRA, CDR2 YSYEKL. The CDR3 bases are TGCGCCAGCAGCCAACCAGGGAGGCCCCTCCACTTT. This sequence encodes CASSQPGRPLHF.

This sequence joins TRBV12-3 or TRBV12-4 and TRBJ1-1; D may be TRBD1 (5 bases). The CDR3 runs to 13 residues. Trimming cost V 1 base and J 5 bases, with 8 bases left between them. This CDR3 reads CASSLGRVTEAFF. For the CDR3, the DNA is TGTGCCAGCAGTTTAGGCAGGGTTACTGAAGCTTTCTTT.

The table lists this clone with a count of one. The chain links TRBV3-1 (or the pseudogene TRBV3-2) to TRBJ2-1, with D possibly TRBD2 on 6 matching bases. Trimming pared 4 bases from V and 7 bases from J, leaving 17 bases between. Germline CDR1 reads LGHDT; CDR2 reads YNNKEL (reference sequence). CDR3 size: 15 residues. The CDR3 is CASSRGTTWANEQFF. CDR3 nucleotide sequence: TGTGCCAGCAGCCGCGGGACCACCTGGGCTAATGAGCAGTTCTTC.

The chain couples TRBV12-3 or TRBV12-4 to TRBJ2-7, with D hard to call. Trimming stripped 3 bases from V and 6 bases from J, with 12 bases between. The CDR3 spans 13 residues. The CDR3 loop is CASSLVSGTEQYF. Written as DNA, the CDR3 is TGTGCCAGCAGTTTGGTCTCAGGAACCGAGCAGTACTTC.

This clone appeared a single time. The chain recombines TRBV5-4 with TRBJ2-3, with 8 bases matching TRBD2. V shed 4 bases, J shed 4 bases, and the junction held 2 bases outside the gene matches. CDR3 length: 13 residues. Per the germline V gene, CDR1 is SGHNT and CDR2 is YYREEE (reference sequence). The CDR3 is CASSGLAADTQYF. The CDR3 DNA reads TGTGCCAGCAGCGGACTAGCAGCAGATACGCAGTATTTT.

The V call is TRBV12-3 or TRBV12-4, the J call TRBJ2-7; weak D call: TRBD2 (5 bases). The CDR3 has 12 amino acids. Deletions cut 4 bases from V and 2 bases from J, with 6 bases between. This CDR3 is CASSYGTYEQYF. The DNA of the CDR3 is TGTGCCAGCAGTTACGGGACCTACGAGCAGTACTTC.

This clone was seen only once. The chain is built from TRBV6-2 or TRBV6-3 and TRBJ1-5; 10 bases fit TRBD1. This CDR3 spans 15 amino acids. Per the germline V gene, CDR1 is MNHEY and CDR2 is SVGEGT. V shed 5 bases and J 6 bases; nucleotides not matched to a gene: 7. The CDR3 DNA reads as TGTGCCAGCAGTGCCGACAGGGGGCTAAGTCAGCCCCAGCATTTT. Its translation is CASSADRGLSQPQHF.

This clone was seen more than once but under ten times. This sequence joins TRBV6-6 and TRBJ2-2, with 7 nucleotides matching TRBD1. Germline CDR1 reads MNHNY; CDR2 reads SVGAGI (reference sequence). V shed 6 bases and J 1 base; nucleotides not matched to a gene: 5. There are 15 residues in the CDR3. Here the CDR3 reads CASSHRGQNTGELFF. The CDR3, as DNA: TGTGCCAGCAGCCACAGGGGACAGAACACCGGGGAGCTGTTTTTT.

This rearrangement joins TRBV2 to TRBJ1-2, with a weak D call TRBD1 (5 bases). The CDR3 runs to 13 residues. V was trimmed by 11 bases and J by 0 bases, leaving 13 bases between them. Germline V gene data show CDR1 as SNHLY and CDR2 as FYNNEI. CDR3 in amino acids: CASASGANYGYTF. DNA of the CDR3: TGTGCCTCAGCCTCGGGGGCTAACTATGGCTACACCTTC.

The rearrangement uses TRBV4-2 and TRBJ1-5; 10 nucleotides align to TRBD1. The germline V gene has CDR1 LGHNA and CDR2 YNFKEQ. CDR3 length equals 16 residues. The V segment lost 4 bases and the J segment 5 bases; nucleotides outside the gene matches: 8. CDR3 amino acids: CASSPNMDRGDQPQHF. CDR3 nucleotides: TGTGCCAGCAGCCCAAACATGGACAGGGGGGATCAGCCCCAGCATTTT.

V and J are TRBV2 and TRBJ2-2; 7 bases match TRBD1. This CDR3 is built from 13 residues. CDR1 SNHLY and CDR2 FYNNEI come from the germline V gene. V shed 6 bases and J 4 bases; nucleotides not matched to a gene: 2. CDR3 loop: CASSDRVTGELFF. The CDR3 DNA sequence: TGTGCCAGCAGCGACAGGGTCACCGGGGAGCTGTTTTTT. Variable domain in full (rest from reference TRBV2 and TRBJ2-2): EPEVTQTPSHQVTQMGQEVILRCVPISNHLYFYWYRQILGQKVEFLVSFYNNEISEKSEIFDDQFSVERPDGSNFTLKIRSTKLEDSAMYFCASSDRVTGELFFGEGSRLTVL.

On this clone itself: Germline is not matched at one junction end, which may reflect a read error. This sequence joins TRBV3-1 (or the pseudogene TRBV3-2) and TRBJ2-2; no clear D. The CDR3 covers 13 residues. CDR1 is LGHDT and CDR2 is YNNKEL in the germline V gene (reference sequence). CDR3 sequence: CASTQGRPGELFF. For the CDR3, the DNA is TGTGCCAGCACCCAAGGGCGGCCCGGGGAGCTGTTTTTT.

CDR3 region: CASSWTGVGEQYF. CDR3 nucleotides: TGTGCCAGCAGTTGGACAGGGGTGGGCGAGCAGTACTTC. V and J are TRBV7-9 and TRBJ2-7; 9 bases align to TRBD1. The J segment lost 6 bases and the V segment lost 6 bases, leaving 6 bases of the junction unmatched. Germline V CDR1 and CDR2: SEHNR, FQNEAQ (reference sequence). The CDR3 sequence is 13 residues long.

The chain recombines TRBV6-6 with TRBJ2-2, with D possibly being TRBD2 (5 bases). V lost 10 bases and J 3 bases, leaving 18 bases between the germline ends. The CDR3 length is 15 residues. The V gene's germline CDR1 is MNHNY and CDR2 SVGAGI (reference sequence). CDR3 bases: TGTGCCATCTCTAAGAGAGGGTTGGACACCGGGGAGCTGTTTTTT. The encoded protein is CAISKRGLDTGELFF.

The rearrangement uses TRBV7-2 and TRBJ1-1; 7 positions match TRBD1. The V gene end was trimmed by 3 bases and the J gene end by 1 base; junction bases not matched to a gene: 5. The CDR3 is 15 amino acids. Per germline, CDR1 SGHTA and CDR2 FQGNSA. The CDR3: CASSFWTGKNTEAFF. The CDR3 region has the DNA TGTGCCAGCAGCTTCTGGACAGGAAAGAACACTGAAGCTTTCTTT.

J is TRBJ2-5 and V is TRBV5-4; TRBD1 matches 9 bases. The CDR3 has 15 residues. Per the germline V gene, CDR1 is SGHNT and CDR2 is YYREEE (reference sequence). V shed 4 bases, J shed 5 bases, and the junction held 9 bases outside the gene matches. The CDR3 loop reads CASSPLGQGLETQYF. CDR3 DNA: TGTGCCAGCAGCCCGCTCGGACAGGGGCTGGAGACCCAGTACTTC.

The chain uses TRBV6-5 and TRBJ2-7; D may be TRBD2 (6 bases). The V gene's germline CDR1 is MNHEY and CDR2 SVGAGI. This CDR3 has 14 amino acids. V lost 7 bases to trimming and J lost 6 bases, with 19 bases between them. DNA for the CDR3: TGTGCCAGCACCAGGGAGGTCGGAGCCGGCGAGCAGTACTTC. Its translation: CASTREVGAGEQYF.

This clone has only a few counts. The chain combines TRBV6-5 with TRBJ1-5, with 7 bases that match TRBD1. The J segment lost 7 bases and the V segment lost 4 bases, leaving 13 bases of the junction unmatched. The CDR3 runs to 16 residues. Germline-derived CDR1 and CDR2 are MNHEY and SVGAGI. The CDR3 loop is CASSLTNRGPGQPQHF. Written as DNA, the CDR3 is TGTGCCAGCAGTTTGACCAACAGGGGACCGGGGCAGCCCCAGCATTTT.